One and the same sample provided the 20 T cell receptor beta chains below, sequenced in a study of beta chain features in type 1 diabetes. Overall study findings and caveats: Among patients with Type 1 diabetes, TCRB CDR3s were moderately but significantly shorter in every one of the four CD4+ subsets.

No cognate antigen is known for these TCRs. What was sequenced were expressed TCRB transcripts, since all of the isolated RNA had been reverse transcribed. Clones were sequenced by immunoSEQ multiplex PCR, and TCRdb holds only the in-frame ones, with some missing. The table has some 350,000 clones, over 8.5% seen once. Input material: central memory CD4+ T cells from blood. These receptors originate from a young man with type 1 diabetes.

The J gene is TRBJ2-5, the V gene TRBV30, with a possible D match to TRBD2 (5 bases). Germline V CDR1 and CDR2: GTSNPN, SVGIG (reference sequence). The CDR3 extends over 15 amino acids. V lost 2 bases and J 5 bases, leaving 18 bases between the germline ends. CDR3 region: CAWSIEGYPGETQYF. CDR3 DNA: TGTGCCTGGAGTATCGAGGGATACCCTGGGGAGACCCAGTACTTC.

This clone occurred a few times. The chain recombines TRBV2 with TRBJ2-2; D unclear. From germline, CDR1 is SNHLY and CDR2 FYNNEI. The CDR3 covers 15 residues. V dropped 4 bases and J dropped 7 bases, with 16 bases sitting between them. CDR3 amino acids: CASSVEWASGGELFF. The CDR3 DNA follows: TGTGCCAGCAGTGTTGAGTGGGCATCCGGCGGGGAGCTGTTTTTT.

This clone is medium-sized (0.01 to 0.1%). The CDR3 sequence is CASSSQGGGVGGEQFF. The CDR3 coding sequence is TGTGCCAGCAGCTCACAGGGAGGAGGAGTCGGAGGTGAGCAGTTCTTC. The chain employs TRBV7-3 and TRBJ2-1, with D perhaps being TRBD1 or TRBD2 (6 bases each). The CDR3 covers 16 residues. CDR1 and CDR2 from the germline V gene are SGHTA and FQGTGA. Trimming took 4 bases from V and 9 from J, leaving 22 bases between them.

This clone was counted between two and nine times. The chain links TRBV4-1 to TRBJ1-5, with a possible D match to TRBD1 (5 bases). The CDR3 is made up of 15 amino acids. Germline-derived CDR1 and CDR2 are MGHRA and YSYEKL. V lost 2 bases to trimming and J lost 2 bases, with 10 bases between them. The DNA of the CDR3 is TGCGCCAGCAGCCAACAGGGAATTGGCAATCAGCCCCAGCATTTT. This codes for CASSQQGIGNQPQHF.

This clone was seen only a few times. This sequence joins TRBV6-6 and TRBJ1-3; the match to TRBD1 covers 8 bases. Trimming at V came to 7 bases and at J to 2 bases, leaving 4 bases not matched to a gene. Germline CDR1 is MNHNY and CDR2 is SVGAGI (reference sequence). The CDR3 spans 14 residues. CDR3 sequence: CASNGQGAGNTIYF. The CDR3 DNA sequence: TGTGCCAGCAATGGACAGGGAGCTGGAAACACCATATATTTT.

This clone came up many times. The chain couples TRBV14 to TRBJ2-1; 11 bases agree with TRBD2. CDR3 length: 17 residues. The trim removed 5 bases at V and 5 bases at J, leaving 11 bases unmatched. Germline V gene lookup returns CDR1 SGHDN and CDR2 FVKESK. CDR3 nucleotides: TGTGCCAGCAGCAACCTAGCGGGAGGATCTGTTAACAATGAGCAGTTCTTC. Amino acid sequence: CASSNLAGGSVNNEQFF.

This chain connects TRBV5-1 to TRBJ2-1; 10 nucleotides align to TRBD1. Germline V gives CDR1 SGHRS, CDR2 YFSETQ. The CDR3 has 15 residues. The J segment lost 5 bases and the V segment lost 4 bases, leaving 6 bases of the junction unmatched. The CDR3 sequence is CASSTSGTGDNEQFF. The CDR3 nucleotides read TGCGCCAGCAGCACTTCCGGGACAGGGGACAATGAGCAGTTCTTC.

This clone was counted a few times. This chain uses TRBV4-2 with TRBJ2-2; D possibly matches TRBD1 or TRBD2 (6 bases each). Per germline, CDR1 LGHNA and CDR2 YNFKEQ. Trimming removed 3 bases at V and 1 base at J, with 12 bases between. The CDR3 is made up of 16 amino acids. The CDR3, as DNA: TGTGCCAGCAGCCAGGAGGGACACGGGAACACCGGGGAGCTGTTTTTT. Amino acids: CASSQEGHGNTGELFF.

This clone came up a few times. At one of its ends the junction is not consistent with the germline gene, which may arise from a read error. This chain connects TRBV2 to TRBJ2-5; D call uncertain. The germline V gene has CDR1 SNHLY and CDR2 FYNNEI. CDR3 size: 16 residues. The CDR3 protein is CAISESKWQNQETQYF. The CDR3 DNA sequence: TGTGCCATCAGTGAGTCAAAATGGCAGAACCAAGAGACCCAGTACTTC.

The chain has TRBV29-1 and TRBJ1-1, with D maybe TRBD1 (5 bases). This CDR3 has 13 residues. Germline V lookup: CDR1 SQVTM, CDR2 ANQGSEA. Trimming took off 7 bases at V and 0 bases at J, with 12 bases between the two ends. CDR3 bases: TGCAGCGGTCGGGACGGATTGAACACTGAAGCTTTCTTT. Translation gives CSGRDGLNTEAFF.

This clone turned up a few times. The chain joins TRBV10-3 to TRBJ2-7; D unclear. The DNA matches TRBJ2-5 better at its end, which makes the J call doubtful. The CDR3 totals 13 residues. Germline CDR1 ENHRY, CDR2 SYGVKD. Written as DNA, the CDR3 is TGTGCCATTCGTGGGCACAGCCAAGAGACCCAGTACTTC. This codes for CAIRGHSQETQYF.

This clone was counted only a few times. The chain recombines TRBV7-2 with TRBJ1-4, with a possible D match to TRBD1 (6 bases). Trimming left V 5 bases short and J 5 bases short, with 15 bases between. Germline CDR1 and CDR2: SGHTA and FQGNSA. The CDR3 is 15 residues long. In DNA, the CDR3 is TGTGCCAGCAGCGGCCGGACAGCTCCAAATGAAAAACTGTTTTTT. It translates to CASSGRTAPNEKLFF.

This clone occurred a few times. The rearrangement joins TRBV7-2 to TRBJ2-3; no firm D call. V lost 1 base and J 4 bases, leaving 9 bases between the germline ends. Germline-derived CDR1 and CDR2 are SGHTA and FQGNSA. This CDR3 region has 14 residues. The CDR3 nucleotides read TGTGCCAGCAGCTTAGTATTGGACGCAGATACGCAGTATTTT. This gives the protein CASSLVLDADTQYF.

At least ten counts were recorded for this clone. V and J are TRBV27 and TRBJ2-5; 8 bases align to TRBD1. The CDR3 has 15 amino acids. In germline, CDR1 is MNHEY, CDR2 SMNVEV (reference sequence). V shed 5 bases, J shed 2 bases, and the junction held 7 bases outside the gene matches. The CDR3: CASSLGQASQETQYF. Here the CDR3 DNA reads TGTGCCAGCAGTCTGGGACAGGCGTCTCAAGAGACCCAGTACTTC.

This clone was detected only a few times. Written as DNA, the CDR3 is TGTGCCAGCTCACCGGGGGACAGGTTCTACAATGAGCAGTTCTTC. It codes for CASSPGDRFYNEQFF. This chain joins TRBV18 and TRBJ2-1; TRBD1 agrees at 8 bases. The CDR3 sequence is 15 residues long. V lost 3 bases, J lost 3 bases, and 4 bases stayed unmatched. The germline V gene has CDR1 KGHSH and CDR2 LQKENI.

In this sample, this clone turned up many times. The chain recombines TRBV19 with TRBJ2-3; D is undetermined. The CDR3 consists of 12 residues. CDR1 and CDR2 from the germline V gene are LNHDA and SQIVND (reference sequence). Trimming pared 5 bases from V and 1 base from J, leaving 4 bases between. The DNA of the CDR3 is TGTGCCAGTAGTTCACGCACAGATACGCAGTATTTT. Its translation: CASSSRTDTQYF.

This clone appeared a few times. The genes are TRBV7-2 and TRBJ2-7; D may match TRBD1 or TRBD2 (5 bases each). Per germline, CDR1 SGHTA and CDR2 FQGNSA. Between the trimmed V and J ends, which lost 3 bases and 4 bases, there was a span of 13 bases. CDR3 length: 14 amino acids. The CDR3 sequence: CASSFGTRLYEQYF. For the CDR3, the DNA is TGTGCCAGCAGCTTCGGGACGCGGCTGTACGAGCAGTACTTC.

CDR3 in amino acids: CASSLKSETEAFF. For the CDR3, the DNA is TGTGCCAGCAGCCTCAAATCGGAGACTGAAGCTTTCTTT. This chain links TRBV27 with TRBJ1-1; D remains ambiguous. Germline CDR1 is MNHEY and CDR2 is SMNVEV (reference sequence). This CDR3 contains 13 residues. Trimming cost V 6 bases and J 5 bases, with 13 bases left between them.

This clone was seen only a few times. Compared with germline, one end of the junction differs, possibly owing to a read error. V gene TRBV6-5 combines with J gene TRBJ2-5; 7 bases fit TRBD1. The CDR3 covers 12 residues. CDR1 and CDR2 from the germline V gene are MNHEY and SVGAGI. CDR3 nucleotides: TGTGCCTGCAGGGGGAATATCGAGACCCAGTACTTC. Residues: CACRGNIETQYF.

A few counts support this clone. The genes are TRBV30 and TRBJ2-2; TRBD2 agrees at 7 bases. The CDR3 contains 16 residues. Losses at the gene ends were 7 bases for V and 1 base for J; bases not matched to a gene: 12. CDR1 GTSNPN and CDR2 SVGIG come from the germline V gene (reference sequence). The DNA for the CDR3 is TGTGCCTCCACCCTGGGTGCTAGCGGGAACACCGGGGAGCTGTTTTTT. It is translated as CASTLGASGNTGELFF. The full variable domain, in which reference TRBV30 and TRBJ2-2 provide the parts outside the CDR3, is SQTIHQWPATLVQPVGSPLSLECTVEGTSNPNLYWYRQAAGRGLQLLFYSVGIGQISSEVPQNLSASRPQDRQFILSSKKLLLSDSGFYLCASTLGASGNTGELFFGEGSRLTVL.